This TCR beta chain appears in the sequencing data of a study of blood T cell repertoires in COVID-19. Study at large: Sources were T cells, B-cell-depleted T cells, or PBMCs; the material itself was cDNA or gDNA.

Recruited during active infection, patients (from Seattle) were subsequently followed longitudinally. The table came from immunoSEQ multiplex PCR; TCRdb's copy has only in-frame clones and leaves some out. The sample has roughly 150,000 clones, approximately 93% seen once; the top ten hold roughly 2%. The CDR3 totals 15 residues. V dropped 3 bases and J dropped 10; count of bases not matched to a gene: 8. Germline CDR1 SGDLS, CDR2 YYNGEE. This sequence originates from a woman aged 55-70 years with COVID-19, enrolled during active disease. The sequenced material came from peripheral blood. The genes are TRBV9 and TRBJ1-6, with 9 positions matching TRBD1. In nucleotides, the CDR3 is TGTGCCAGCAGCGCAACAGGGGGCTCGGGATCACCCCTCCACTTT. It specifies CASSATGGSGSPLHF.